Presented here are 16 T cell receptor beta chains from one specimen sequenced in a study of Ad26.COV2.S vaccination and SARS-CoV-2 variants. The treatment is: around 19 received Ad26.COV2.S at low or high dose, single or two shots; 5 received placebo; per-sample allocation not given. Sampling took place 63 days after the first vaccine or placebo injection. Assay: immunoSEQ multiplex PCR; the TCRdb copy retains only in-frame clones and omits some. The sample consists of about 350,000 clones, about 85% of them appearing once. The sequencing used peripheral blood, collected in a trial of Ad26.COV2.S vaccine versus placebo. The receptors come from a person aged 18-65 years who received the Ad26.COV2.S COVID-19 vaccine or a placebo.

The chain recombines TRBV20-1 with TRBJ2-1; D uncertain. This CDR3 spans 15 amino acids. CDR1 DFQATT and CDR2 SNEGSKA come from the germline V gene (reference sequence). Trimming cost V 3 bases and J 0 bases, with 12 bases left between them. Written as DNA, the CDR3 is TGCAGTGCTAGTCTTGGGTCTAGCTCCTACAATGAGCAGTTCTTC. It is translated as CSASLGSSSYNEQFF.

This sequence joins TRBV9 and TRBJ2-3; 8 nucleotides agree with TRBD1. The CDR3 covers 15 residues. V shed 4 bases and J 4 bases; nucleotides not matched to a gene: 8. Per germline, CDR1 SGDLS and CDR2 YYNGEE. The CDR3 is CASSLRTGPADTQYF. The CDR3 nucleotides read TGTGCCAGCAGCTTGCGGACAGGGCCGGCAGATACGCAGTATTTT.

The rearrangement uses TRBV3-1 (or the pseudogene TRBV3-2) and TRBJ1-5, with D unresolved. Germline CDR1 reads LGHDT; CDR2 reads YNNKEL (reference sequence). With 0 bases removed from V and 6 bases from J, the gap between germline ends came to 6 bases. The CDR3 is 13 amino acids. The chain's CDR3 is CASSQDGSQPQHF. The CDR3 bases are TGTGCCAGCAGCCAAGATGGGAGTCAGCCCCAGCATTTT.

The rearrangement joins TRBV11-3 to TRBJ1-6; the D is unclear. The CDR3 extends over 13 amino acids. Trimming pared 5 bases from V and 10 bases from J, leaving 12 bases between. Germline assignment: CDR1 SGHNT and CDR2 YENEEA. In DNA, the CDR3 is TGTGCCAGCAGCCTCGTCATGGGATCACCCCTCCACTTT. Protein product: CASSLVMGSPLHF.

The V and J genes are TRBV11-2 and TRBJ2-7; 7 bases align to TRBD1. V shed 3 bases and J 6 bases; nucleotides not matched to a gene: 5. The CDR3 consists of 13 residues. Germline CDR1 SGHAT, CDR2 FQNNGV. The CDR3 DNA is TGTGCCAGCAGCTTCCGGTCAGGGGGCGAGCAGTACTTC. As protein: CASSFRSGGEQYF. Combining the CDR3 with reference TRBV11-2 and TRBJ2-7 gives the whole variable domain EAGVAQSPRYKIIEKRQSVAFWCNPISGHATLYWYQQILGQGPKLLIQFQNNGVVDDSQLPKDRFSAERLKGVDSTLKIQPAKLEDSAVYLCASSFRSGGEQYFGPGTRLTVT.

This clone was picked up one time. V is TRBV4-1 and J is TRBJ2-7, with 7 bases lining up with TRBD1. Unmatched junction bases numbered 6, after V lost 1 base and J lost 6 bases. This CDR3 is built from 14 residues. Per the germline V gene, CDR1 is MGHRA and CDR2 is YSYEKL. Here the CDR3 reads CASSQVETGFEQYF. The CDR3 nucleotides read TGCGCCAGCAGCCAAGTTGAGACAGGGTTCGAGCAGTACTTC.

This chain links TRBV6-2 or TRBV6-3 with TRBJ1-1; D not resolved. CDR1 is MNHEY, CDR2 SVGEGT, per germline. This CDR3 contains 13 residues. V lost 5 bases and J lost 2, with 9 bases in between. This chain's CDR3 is CASSRTVNTEAFF. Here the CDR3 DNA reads TGTGCCAGCAGTCGGACTGTCAACACTGAAGCTTTCTTT.

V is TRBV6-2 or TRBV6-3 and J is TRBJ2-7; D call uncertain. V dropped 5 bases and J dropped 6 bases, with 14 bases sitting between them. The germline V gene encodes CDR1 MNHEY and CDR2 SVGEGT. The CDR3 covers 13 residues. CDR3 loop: CASSRSSSSEQYF. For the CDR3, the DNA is TGTGCCAGCAGTCGGTCCAGTTCTTCCGAGCAGTACTTC.

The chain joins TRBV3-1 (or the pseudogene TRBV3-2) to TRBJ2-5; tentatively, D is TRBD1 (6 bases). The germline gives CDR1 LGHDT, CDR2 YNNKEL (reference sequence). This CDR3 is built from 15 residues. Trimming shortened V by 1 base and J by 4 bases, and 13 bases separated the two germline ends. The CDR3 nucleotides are TGTGCCAGCAGCCAAGGGGGGCTAGCCGGAGAGACCCAGTACTTC. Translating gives CASSQGGLAGETQYF.

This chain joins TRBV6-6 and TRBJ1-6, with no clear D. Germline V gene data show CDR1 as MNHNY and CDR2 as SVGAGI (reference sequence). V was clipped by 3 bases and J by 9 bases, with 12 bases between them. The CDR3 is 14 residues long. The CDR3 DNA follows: TGTGCCAGCAGTTATCGGGAGTCGGGTTCACCCCTCCACTTT. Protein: CASSYRESGSPLHF.

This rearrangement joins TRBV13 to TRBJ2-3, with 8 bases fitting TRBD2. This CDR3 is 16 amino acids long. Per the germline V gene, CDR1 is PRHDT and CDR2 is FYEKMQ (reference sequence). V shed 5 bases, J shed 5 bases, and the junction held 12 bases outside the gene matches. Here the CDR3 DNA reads TGTGCCAGCAGCCCCCGACTAGCGATCCTCCGAGATACGCAGTATTTT. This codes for CASSPRLAILRDTQYF.

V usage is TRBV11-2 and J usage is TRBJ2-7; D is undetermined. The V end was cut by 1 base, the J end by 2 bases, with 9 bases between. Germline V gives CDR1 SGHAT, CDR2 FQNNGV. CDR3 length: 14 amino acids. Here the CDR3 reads CASSLGQPTYEQYF. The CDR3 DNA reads TGTGCCAGCAGCTTAGGCCAGCCAACCTACGAGCAGTACTTC.

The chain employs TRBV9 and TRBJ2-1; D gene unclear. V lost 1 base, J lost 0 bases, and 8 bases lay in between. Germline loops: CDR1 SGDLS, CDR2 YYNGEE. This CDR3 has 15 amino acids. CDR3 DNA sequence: TGTGCCAGCAGCGTATTTGGGATCTCCTACAATGAGCAGTTCTTC. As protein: CASSVFGISYNEQFF.

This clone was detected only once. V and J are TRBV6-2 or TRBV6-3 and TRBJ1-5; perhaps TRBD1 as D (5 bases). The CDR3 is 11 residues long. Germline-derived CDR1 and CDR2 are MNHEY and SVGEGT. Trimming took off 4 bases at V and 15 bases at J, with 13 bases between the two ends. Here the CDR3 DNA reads TGTGCCAGCAGTTCAAGGGGTCCAGCGCATTTT. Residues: CASSSRGPAHF.

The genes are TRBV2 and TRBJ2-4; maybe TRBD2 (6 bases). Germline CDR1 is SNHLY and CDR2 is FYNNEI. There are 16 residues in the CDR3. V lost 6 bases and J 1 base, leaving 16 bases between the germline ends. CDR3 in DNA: TGTGCCAGCAGCCTGGAGGGGTTCTTGGCCAAAAACATTCAGTACTTC. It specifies CASSLEGFLAKNIQYF.

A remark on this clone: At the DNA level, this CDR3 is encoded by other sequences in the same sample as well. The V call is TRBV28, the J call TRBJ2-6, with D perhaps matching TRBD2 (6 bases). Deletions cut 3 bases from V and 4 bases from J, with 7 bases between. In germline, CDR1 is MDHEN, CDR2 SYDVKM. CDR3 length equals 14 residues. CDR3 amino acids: CASSLGGGANVLTF. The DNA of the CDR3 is TGTGCCAGCAGTTTGGGGGGAGGGGCCAACGTCCTGACTTTC.